This TCR beta chain was identified in a study of blood T cell repertoires in COVID-19. This table comes from immunoSEQ multiplex PCR, and its TCRdb copy is limited to in-frame clones, with some not included. The table lists some 220,000 clones, 65% to 85% of them singletons, with 13% in the top ten. The CDR3 sequence is 16 residues long. Germline V gene lookup returns CDR1 MGHRA and CDR2 YSYEKL. V was clipped by 0 bases and J by 5 bases, with 17 bases between them. Input material: peripheral blood. This sequence originates from a human donor in a cohort sampled during active COVID-19. The rearrangement uses TRBV4-1 and TRBJ2-7; weak D call: TRBD2 (5 bases). CDR3 sequence (DNA): TGCGCCAGCAGCCAAGATTTATGGCTAGCAAGGAACGAGCAGTACTTC. Residues: CASSQDLWLARNEQYF.